The source of this TCR beta chain is a study of CD8 T cells in ankylosing spondylitis. The length of the CDR3 is 11 residues. Trimming shortened V by 10 bases and J by 5 bases, and 11 bases separated the two germline ends. One entry per CDR3 protein, called by TCRdb with MiXCR from the 5' RACE reads. The sample includes 200,000 to 300,000 distinct CDR3 sequences, under 30% of them seen just once. This TCR was recovered from a male donor with ankylosing spondylitis or in good health (not recorded which). The sample taken for sequencing was blood, either unsorted or a sorted T cell fraction (not recorded which). The chain recombines TRBV12-3 or TRBV12-4 with TRBJ2-5, with D perhaps TRBD2 (5 bases). The CDR3 reads CATARGETQYF. CDR3 nucleotide sequence: TGTGCCACCGCAAGAGGGGAGACCCAGTACTTC.